The T cell receptor (beta chain) described here comes from a study of CXCR3-negative and CXCR3-positive naive CD8 T cells. General study results and limits: Similarly elevated diversity marked both naive subsets, with memory CD8+ cells showing far lower diversity.

The germline V gene has CDR1 LGHNA and CDR2 YSLEER. This CDR3 has 13 amino acids. Remarks on this clonotype: Antigen specificity is unknown.

UMI-labeled 5' RACE yielded the TRB cDNA libraries. TCRdb re-called the 5' RACE reads and gives one entry per CDR3 protein, without DNA. This table holds about 43,000 distinct CDR3 sequences. This sequence originates from a human donor in good health. Some clones in this sample may be carry-over from other donors' samples. The chain joins TRBV4-3 to TRBJ2-5; TCRdb lists TRBD1, though no DNA is available to test this call. Material for sequencing was memory CD8+ T cells from blood. CDR3: CASSRDREETQYF.